The next 14 T cell receptor beta chains were all read from a single sample in a study of blood T cell repertoires in COVID-19. Repertoires were generated with immunoSEQ multiplex PCR, while TCRdb's copy carries only in-frame clones and drops some. The data contain 200,000 to 300,000 clones, roughly 85% of them seen just once; the ten biggest clones take up 5% to 6.5%. The sample consisted of peripheral blood. Source of these receptors: a man in his fifties or sixties with COVID-19, enrolled during active disease.

Only one count was recorded for this clone. V gene TRBV18 combines with J gene TRBJ2-3; 8 bases line up with TRBD2. Germline V gives CDR1 KGHSH, CDR2 LQKENI. The CDR3 extends over 17 amino acids. With V trimmed by 0 bases and J by 2 bases, 7 bases remained unmatched. The CDR3 is CASSPPKVAGNTDTQYF. CDR3 coding DNA: TGTGCCAGCTCACCACCGAAGGTAGCGGGGAACACAGATACGCAGTATTTT.

This sequence joins TRBV30 and TRBJ1-2; 8 bases are shared with TRBD1. This CDR3 spans 12 amino acids. The J segment lost 10 bases and the V segment lost 4 bases, leaving 8 bases of the junction unmatched. Looked up from germline, CDR1 is GTSNPN and CDR2 is SVGIG (reference sequence). DNA of the CDR3: TGTGCCTGGAAGCCGCCAGGGGGCTCCTACACCTTC. Translating it yields CAWKPPGGSYTF.

The rearrangement links TRBV10-3 to TRBJ1-2; weak D call: TRBD1 (5 bases). The CDR3 consists of 13 residues. Germline V lookup: CDR1 ENHRY, CDR2 SYGVKD. Trimming stripped 0 bases from V and 8 bases from J, with 10 bases between. Written as DNA, the CDR3 is TGTGCCATCAGTGAGTCGTTGGGGCCGGGCTACACCTTC. Protein product: CAISESLGPGYTF.

V is TRBV9 and J is TRBJ2-3, with 7 positions matching TRBD2. Germline values: CDR1 SGDLS, CDR2 YYNGEE. This CDR3 has 17 amino acids. V shed 1 base, J shed 0 bases, and the junction held 8 bases outside the gene matches. The CDR3 coding sequence is TGTGCCAGCAGCGTACCTAGGGAGGGCTCTAGCACAGATACGCAGTATTTT. As protein: CASSVPREGSSTDTQYF.

The V call is TRBV28, the J call TRBJ2-5, with D unclear. CDR1 is MDHEN, CDR2 SYDVKM, per germline. V was pared by 7 bases and J by 5 bases, with 8 bases between. The CDR3 covers 11 residues. The CDR3 region has the DNA TGTGCCAGCACGGTCCGGGAGACCCAGTACTTC. This gives the protein CASTVRETQYF.

V is TRBV2 and J is TRBJ2-7; TRBD1 matches at 9 bases. The CDR3 covers 12 residues. Germline V gene lookup returns CDR1 SNHLY and CDR2 FYNNEI. Germline trimming cut 8 bases from V and 5 bases from J; bases unmatched to any gene: 4. This CDR3 is CASGTGIHEQYF. CDR3 DNA sequence: TGTGCCAGCGGGACAGGGATTCACGAGCAGTACTTC.

CDR3 region: CASSEEHRVTEAFF. DNA for the CDR3: TGTGCCAGCAGTGAAGAACACAGGGTCACTGAAGCTTTCTTT. The chain couples TRBV2 to TRBJ1-1, with D maybe TRBD1 (6 bases). Looked up from germline, CDR1 is SNHLY and CDR2 is FYNNEI. The CDR3 runs to 14 residues. Trimming removed 1 base at V and 4 bases at J, with 10 bases between.

This clone was seen more than once but under ten times. The chain is built from TRBV5-1 and TRBJ1-4; 8 bases map to TRBD1. CDR1 and CDR2 (germline): SGHRS, YFSETQ. The CDR3 length is 14 residues. J lost 8 bases, V lost 2 bases, and 5 bases had no gene match. The CDR3 is CASSFGQGREKLFF. DNA of the CDR3: TGCGCCAGCAGCTTTGGACAGGGCCGGGAAAAACTGTTTTTT.

CDR3 sequence (DNA): TGTGCCAGCTCACCCGGGACTCACACAGATACGCAGTATTTT. It is translated as CASSPGTHTDTQYF. The V gene is TRBV18, the J gene TRBJ2-3; the D gene is possibly TRBD2 (6 bases). The CDR3 length is 14 residues. Trimming cost V 3 bases and J 2 bases, with 9 bases left between them. The germline V gene has CDR1 KGHSH and CDR2 LQKENI.

This clone was detected only once. The chain employs TRBV9 and TRBJ2-3, with a possible D match to TRBD2 (6 bases). The length of the CDR3 is 18 residues. Germline V gives CDR1 SGDLS, CDR2 YYNGEE. The V and J ends lost 0 bases and 2 bases respectively, with 19 bases between them. The CDR3 sequence is CASSVAPLGGAHTDTQYF. CDR3 in DNA: TGTGCCAGCAGCGTAGCCCCCCTAGGCGGGGCCCACACAGATACGCAGTATTTT.

The gene calls are TRBV30 and TRBJ2-2, with TRBD1 matching 10 bases. CDR3 length: 16 amino acids. The V gene end was trimmed by 3 bases and the J gene end by 6 bases; junction bases not matched to a gene: 10. Looked up from germline, CDR1 is GTSNPN and CDR2 is SVGIG (reference sequence). CDR3 DNA: TGTGCCTGGAGCTGGACAGGGGGGAATCGGCCCGGGGAGCTGTTTTTT. Encoded protein: CAWSWTGGNRPGELFF.

The rearrangement uses TRBV7-2 and TRBJ2-7; 7 bases line up with TRBD1. CDR1 is SGHTA and CDR2 is FQGNSA in the germline V gene. CDR3 length: 14 residues. Trimming cost V 4 bases and J 4 bases; bases outside gene matches: 7. CDR3 protein: CASSSLDRVYEQYF. The CDR3 DNA sequence: TGTGCCAGCAGCTCCCTCGACAGGGTATACGAGCAGTACTTC.

This clone showed up many times. In DNA, the CDR3 is TGTGCCAGCAGAACCGGGGACAGTTTTCCCTACGAGCAGTACTTC. Translated: CASRTGDSFPYEQYF. J is TRBJ2-7 and V is TRBV7-2; the match to TRBD1 covers 7 bases. J lost 2 bases, V lost 6 bases, and 10 bases had no gene match. This CDR3 region has 15 residues. Germline loops: CDR1 SGHTA, CDR2 FQGNSA. Full variable domain (missing parts from reference TRBV7-2 and TRBJ2-7): GAGVSQSPSNKVTEKGKDVELRCDPISGHTALYWYRQSLGQGLEFLIYFQGNSAPDKSGLPSDRFSAERTGGSVSTLTIQRTQQEDSAVYLCASRTGDSFPYEQYFGPGTRLTVT.

This clone came up once. The V call is TRBV10-3, the J call TRBJ2-3, with 9 bases matching TRBD1. This CDR3 is 13 amino acids long. From germline, CDR1 is ENHRY and CDR2 SYGVKD. Trimming removed 8 bases from V and 7 bases from J; junction bases left unmatched: 7. CDR3 sequence reads: CAIGRDREYTQYF. The CDR3 DNA reads as TGTGCCATCGGCAGGGACAGGGAATATACGCAGTATTTT.